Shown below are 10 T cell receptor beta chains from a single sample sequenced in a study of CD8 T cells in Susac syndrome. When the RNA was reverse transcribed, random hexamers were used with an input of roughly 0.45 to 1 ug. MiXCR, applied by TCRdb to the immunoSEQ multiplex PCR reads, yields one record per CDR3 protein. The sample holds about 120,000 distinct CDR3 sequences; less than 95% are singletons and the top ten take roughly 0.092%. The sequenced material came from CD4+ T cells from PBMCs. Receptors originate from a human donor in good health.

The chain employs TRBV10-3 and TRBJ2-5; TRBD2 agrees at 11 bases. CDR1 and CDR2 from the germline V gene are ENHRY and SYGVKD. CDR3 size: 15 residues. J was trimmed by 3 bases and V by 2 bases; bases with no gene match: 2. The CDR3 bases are TGTGCCATCAGTGAGACTAGCGGGAGAGAAGAGACCCAGTACTTC. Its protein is CAISETSGREETQYF.

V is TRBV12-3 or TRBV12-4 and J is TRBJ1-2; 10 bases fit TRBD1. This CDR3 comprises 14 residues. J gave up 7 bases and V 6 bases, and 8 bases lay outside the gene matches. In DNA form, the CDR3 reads TGTGCCAGCAGCCAGGGACAGGGGATCGGTGGCTACACCTTC. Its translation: CASSQGQGIGGYTF.

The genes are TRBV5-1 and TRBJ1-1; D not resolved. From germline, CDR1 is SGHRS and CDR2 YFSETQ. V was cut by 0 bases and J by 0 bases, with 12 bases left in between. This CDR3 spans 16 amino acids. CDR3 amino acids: CASSLGGANLNTEAFF. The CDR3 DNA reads TGCGCCAGCAGCTTGGGTGGTGCGAACTTGAACACTGAAGCTTTCTTT.

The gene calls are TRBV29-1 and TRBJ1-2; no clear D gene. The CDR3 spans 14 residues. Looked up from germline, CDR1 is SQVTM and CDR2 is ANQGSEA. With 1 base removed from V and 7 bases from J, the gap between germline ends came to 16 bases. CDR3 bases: TGCAGCGTTGAAGGGCCTAGGAGGGTTCGTGGCTACACCTTC. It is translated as CSVEGPRRVRGYTF.

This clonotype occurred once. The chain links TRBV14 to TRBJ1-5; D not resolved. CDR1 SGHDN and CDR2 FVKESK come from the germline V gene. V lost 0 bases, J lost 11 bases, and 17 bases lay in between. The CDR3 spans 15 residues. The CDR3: CASSQDGAPVWAQHF. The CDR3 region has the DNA TGTGCCAGCAGCCAAGATGGTGCACCCGTATGGGCCCAGCATTTT. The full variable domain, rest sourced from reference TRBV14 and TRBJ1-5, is EAGVTQFPSHSVIEKGQTVTLRCDPISGHDNLYWYRRVMGKEIKFLLHFVKESKQDESGMPNNRFLAERTGGTYSTLKVQPAELEDSGVYFCASSQDGAPVWAQHFGDGTRLSIL.

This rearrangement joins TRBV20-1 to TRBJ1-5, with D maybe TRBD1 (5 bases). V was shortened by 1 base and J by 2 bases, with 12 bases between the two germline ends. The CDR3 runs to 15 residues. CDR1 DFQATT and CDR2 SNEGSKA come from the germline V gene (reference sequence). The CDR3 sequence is CSARVQGGGNQPQHF. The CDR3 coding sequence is TGCAGTGCTAGAGTGCAGGGAGGGGGCAATCAGCCCCAGCATTTT.

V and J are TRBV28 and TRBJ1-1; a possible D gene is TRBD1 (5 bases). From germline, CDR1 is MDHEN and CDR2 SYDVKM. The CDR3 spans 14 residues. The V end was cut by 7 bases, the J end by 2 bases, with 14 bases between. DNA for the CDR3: TGTGCCAGCACATCCCCGGGGGGTAACACTGAAGCTTTCTTT. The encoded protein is CASTSPGGNTEAFF.

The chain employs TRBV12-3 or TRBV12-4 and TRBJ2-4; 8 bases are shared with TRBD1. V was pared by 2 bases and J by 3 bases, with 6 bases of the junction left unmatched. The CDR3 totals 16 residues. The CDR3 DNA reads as TGTGCCAGCAGTTTACGGACAGGGAAGGGCAAAAACATTCAGTACTTC. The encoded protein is CASSLRTGKGKNIQYF.

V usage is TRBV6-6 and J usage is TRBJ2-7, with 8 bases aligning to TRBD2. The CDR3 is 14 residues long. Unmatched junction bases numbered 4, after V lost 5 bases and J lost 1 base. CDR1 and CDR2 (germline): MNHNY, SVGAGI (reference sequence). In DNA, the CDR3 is TGTGCCAGCAGTCCGCCTAGCGGGTCCTACGAGCAGTACTTC. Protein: CASSPPSGSYEQYF.

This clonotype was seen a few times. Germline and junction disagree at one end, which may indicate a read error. Here the CDR3 DNA reads TGTGCCAGCAGCCTAGCGGGCTCCTACAATGAGCAGTTCTTC. This gives the protein CASSLAGSYNEQFF. The chain uses TRBV7-9 and TRBJ2-1; 8 bases line up with TRBD2. Germline V gene sequence: CDR1 SEHNR, CDR2 FQNEAQ (reference sequence). The CDR3 length is 14 residues. The whole variable domain, remainder taken from reference TRBV7-9 and TRBJ2-1, is DTGVSQNPRHKITKRGQNVTFRCDPISEHNRLYWYRQTLGQGPEFLTYFQNEAQLEKSRLLSDRFSAERPKGSFSTLEIQRTEQGDSAMYLCASSLAGSYNEQFFGPGTRLTVL.